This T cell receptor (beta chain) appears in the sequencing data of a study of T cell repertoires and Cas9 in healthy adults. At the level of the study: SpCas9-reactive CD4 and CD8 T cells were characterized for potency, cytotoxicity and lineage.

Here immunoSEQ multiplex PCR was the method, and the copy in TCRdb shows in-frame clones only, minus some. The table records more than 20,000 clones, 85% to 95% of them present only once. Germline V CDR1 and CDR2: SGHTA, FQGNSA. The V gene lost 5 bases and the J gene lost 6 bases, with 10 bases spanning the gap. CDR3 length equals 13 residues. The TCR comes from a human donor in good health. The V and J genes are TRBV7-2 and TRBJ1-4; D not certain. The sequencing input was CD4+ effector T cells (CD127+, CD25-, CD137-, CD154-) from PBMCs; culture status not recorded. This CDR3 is CASSAPPHEKLFF. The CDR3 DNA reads TGTGCCAGCAGCGCCCCCCCCCATGAAAAACTGTTTTTT.